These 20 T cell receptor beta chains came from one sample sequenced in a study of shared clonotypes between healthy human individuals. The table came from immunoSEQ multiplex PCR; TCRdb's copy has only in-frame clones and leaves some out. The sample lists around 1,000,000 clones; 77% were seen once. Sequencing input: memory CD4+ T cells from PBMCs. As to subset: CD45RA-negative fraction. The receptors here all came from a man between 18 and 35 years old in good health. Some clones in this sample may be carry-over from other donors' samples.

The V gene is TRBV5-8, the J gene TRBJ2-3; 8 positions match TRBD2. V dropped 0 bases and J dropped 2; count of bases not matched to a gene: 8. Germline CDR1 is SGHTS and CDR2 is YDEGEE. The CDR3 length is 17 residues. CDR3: CASSLVTHSGNTDTQYF. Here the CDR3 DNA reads TGTGCCAGCAGCTTGGTGACTCATAGCGGGAACACAGATACGCAGTATTTT.

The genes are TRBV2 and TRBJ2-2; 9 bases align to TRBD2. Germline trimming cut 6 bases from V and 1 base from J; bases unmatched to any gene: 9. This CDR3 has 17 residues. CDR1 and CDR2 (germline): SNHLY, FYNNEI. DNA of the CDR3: TGTGCCAGCAGAGTCACGGGCGGGAGGGGGAACACCGGGGAGCTGTTTTTT. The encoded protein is CASRVTGGRGNTGELFF.

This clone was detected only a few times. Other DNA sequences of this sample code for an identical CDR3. CDR3 DNA sequence: TGTGCCAGCAGCTTAGGTGAGCAGTTCTTC. The encoded protein is CASSLGEQFF. The rearrangement links TRBV7-9 to TRBJ2-1; no reliable D call. The V and J ends lost 1 base and 9 bases respectively, with 1 base between them. Germline CDR1 and CDR2: SEHNR and FQNEAQ (reference sequence). CDR3 length: 10 residues. Using reference TRBV7-9 and TRBJ2-1 for the parts outside the CDR3, the full variable domain is DTGVSQNPRHKITKRGQNVTFRCDPISEHNRLYWYRQTLGQGPEFLTYFQNEAQLEKSRLLSDRFSAERPKGSFSTLEIQRTEQGDSAMYLCASSLGEQFFGPGTRLTVL.

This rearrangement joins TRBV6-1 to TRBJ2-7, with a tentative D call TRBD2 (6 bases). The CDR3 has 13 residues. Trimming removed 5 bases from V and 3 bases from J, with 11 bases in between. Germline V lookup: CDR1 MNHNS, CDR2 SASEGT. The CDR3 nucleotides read TGTGCCAGCAGTCCCCTGGAGGGCTACGAGCAGTACTTC. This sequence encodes CASSPLEGYEQYF.

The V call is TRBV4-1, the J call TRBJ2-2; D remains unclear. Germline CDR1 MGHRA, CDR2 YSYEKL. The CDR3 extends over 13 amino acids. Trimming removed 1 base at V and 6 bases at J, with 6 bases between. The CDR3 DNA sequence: TGCGCCAGCAGCCAAGTACCGCCCGGGGAGCTGTTTTTT. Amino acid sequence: CASSQVPPGELFF.

The CDR3 region is CASSFISSGANVLTF. The DNA for the CDR3 is TGTGCCAGCAGCTTTATCTCATCTGGGGCCAACGTCCTGACTTTC. The chain couples TRBV7-9 to TRBJ2-6; no clear D gene. Per the germline V gene, CDR1 is SEHNR and CDR2 is FQNEAQ (reference sequence). This CDR3 is built from 15 residues. V lost 3 bases to trimming and J lost 1 base, with 7 bases between them.

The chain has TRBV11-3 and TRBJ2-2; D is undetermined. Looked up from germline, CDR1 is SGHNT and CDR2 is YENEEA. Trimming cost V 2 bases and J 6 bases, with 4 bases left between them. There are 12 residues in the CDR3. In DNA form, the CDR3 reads TGTGCCAGCAGCTTAATACCCGGGGAGCTGTTTTTT. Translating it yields CASSLIPGELFF.

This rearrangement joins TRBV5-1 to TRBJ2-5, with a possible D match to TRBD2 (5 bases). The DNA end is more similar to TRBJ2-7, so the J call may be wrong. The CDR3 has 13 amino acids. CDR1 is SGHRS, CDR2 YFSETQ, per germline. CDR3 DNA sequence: TGCGCCAGCAGCTTCGATAGCGCCTACGAGCAGTACTTC. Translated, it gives CASSFDSAYEQYF.

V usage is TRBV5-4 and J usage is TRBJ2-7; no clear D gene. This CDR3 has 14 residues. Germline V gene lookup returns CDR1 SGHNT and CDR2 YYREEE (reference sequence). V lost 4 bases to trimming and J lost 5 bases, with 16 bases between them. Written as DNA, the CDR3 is TGTGCCAGCAGCCTACTTAGTGTGGTCGACGAGCAGTACTTC. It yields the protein CASSLLSVVDEQYF.

The CDR3 DNA reads as TGTGCCAGCAGTTTAGTGGGACTAGCGGGAGGGCCAGAGACCCAGTACTTC. Translated, it gives CASSLVGLAGGPETQYF. The rearrangement uses TRBV28 and TRBJ2-5; 16 nucleotides align to TRBD2. Trimming cost V 2 bases and J 4 bases; bases outside gene matches: 4. This CDR3 spans 17 amino acids. Per the germline V gene, CDR1 is MDHEN and CDR2 is SYDVKM. Drawing the rest from reference TRBV28 and TRBJ2-5, the complete variable domain is DVKVTQSSRYLVKRTGEKVFLECVQDMDHENMFWYRQDPGLGLRLIYFSYDVKMKEKGDIPEGYSVSREKKERFSLILESASTNQTSMYLCASSLVGLAGGPETQYFGPGTRLLVL.

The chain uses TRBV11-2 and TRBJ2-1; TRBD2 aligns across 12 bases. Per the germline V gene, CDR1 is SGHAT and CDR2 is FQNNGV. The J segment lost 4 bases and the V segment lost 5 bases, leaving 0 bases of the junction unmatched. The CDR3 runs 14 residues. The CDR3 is CASSGLAGYNEQFF. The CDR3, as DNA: TGTGCCAGCAGCGGACTAGCGGGGTACAATGAGCAGTTCTTC.

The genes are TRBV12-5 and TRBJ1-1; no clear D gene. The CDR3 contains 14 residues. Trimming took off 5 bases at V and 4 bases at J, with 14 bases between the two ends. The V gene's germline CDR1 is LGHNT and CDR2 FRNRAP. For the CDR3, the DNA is TGTGCTAGTGGTGTTGAGGGTGGGTCCACTGAAGCTTTCTTT. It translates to CASGVEGGSTEAFF.

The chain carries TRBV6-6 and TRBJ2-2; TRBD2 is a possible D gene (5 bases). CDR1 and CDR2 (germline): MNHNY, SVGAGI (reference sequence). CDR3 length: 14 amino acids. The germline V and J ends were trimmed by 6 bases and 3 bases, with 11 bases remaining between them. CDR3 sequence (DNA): TGTGCCAGCAGACGAAATAGCGACACCGGGGAGCTGTTTTTT. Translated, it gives CASRRNSDTGELFF.

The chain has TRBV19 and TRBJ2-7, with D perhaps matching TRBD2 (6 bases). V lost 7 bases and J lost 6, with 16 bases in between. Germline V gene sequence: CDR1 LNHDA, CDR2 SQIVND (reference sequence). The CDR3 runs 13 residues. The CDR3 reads CASTTTRGGEQYF. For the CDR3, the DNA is TGTGCCAGTACCACCACACGGGGAGGCGAGCAGTACTTC.

The CDR3, as DNA: TGTGCCAGCAGCCCCACCCAAGAGGCTGGAAACACCATATATTTT. Translated, it gives CASSPTQEAGNTIYF. The chain links TRBV7-8 to TRBJ1-3; D gene uncertain. Trimming took off 5 bases at V and 2 bases at J, with 13 bases between the two ends. The germline V gene encodes CDR1 SGHVS and CDR2 FQNEAQ. This CDR3 has 15 residues.

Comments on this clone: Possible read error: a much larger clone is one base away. The CDR3 nucleotides are TGTGCCAGCAGTGCGAGACCTTGGCAGGCCGGGGAGCTGTTTTTT. This translates into CASSARPWQAGELFF. The chain combines TRBV2 with TRBJ2-2; D not certain. This CDR3 spans 15 amino acids. In germline, CDR1 is SNHLY, CDR2 FYNNEI. V was shortened by 4 bases and J by 6 bases, with 15 bases between the two germline ends. Drawing the rest from reference TRBV2 and TRBJ2-2, the complete variable domain is EPEVTQTPSHQVTQMGQEVILRCVPISNHLYFYWYRQILGQKVEFLVSFYNNEISEKSEIFDDQFSVERPDGSNFTLKIRSTKLEDSAMYFCASSARPWQAGELFFGEGSRLTVL.

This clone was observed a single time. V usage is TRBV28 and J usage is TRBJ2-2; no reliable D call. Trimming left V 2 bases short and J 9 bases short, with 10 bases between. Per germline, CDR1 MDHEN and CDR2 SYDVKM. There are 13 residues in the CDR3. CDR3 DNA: TGTGCCAGCAGTTTAAGGTCCCCCAGGGAGCTGTTTTTT. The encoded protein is CASSLRSPRELFF. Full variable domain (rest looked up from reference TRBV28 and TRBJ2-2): DVKVTQSSRYLVKRTGEKVFLECVQDMDHENMFWYRQDPGLGLRLIYFSYDVKMKEKGDIPEGYSVSREKKERFSLILESASTNQTSMYLCASSLRSPRELFFGEGSRLTVL.

The CDR3 here is CAWSVPGRGLNTEAFF. Written as DNA, the CDR3 is TGTGCCTGGAGTGTCCCGGGACGTGGGTTGAACACTGAAGCTTTCTTT. The chain combines TRBV30 with TRBJ1-1; possible D gene TRBD1, 5 bases. From germline, CDR1 is GTSNPN and CDR2 SVGIG (reference sequence). The CDR3 extends over 16 amino acids. Trimming took 0 bases from V and 0 from J, leaving 14 bases between them.

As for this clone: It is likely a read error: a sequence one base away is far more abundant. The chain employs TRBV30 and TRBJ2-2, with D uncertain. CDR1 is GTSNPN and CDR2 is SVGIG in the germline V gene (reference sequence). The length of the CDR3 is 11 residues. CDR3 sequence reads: CVWSVGGELFF. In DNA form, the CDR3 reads TGTGTCTGGAGTGTAGGCGGGGAGCTGTTTTTT.

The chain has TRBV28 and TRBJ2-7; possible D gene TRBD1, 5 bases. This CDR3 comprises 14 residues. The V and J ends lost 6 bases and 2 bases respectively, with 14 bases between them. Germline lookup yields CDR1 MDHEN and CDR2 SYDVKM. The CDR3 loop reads CASSISAGTYEQYF. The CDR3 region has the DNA TGTGCCAGCAGCATATCGGCAGGGACCTACGAGCAGTACTTC.